These 7 T cell receptor beta chains share one sample of origin, sequenced in a study of T cell repertoires in cytomegalovirus infection. For these receptors, no antigen is known. MiXCR, applied by TCRdb to the reads, yields one record per CDR3 protein. The sample yields some 800,000 distinct CDR3 sequences, around a third seen once. This material consisted of cultured CD8+ T cells from PBMCs, taken from culture after CMV antigen stimulation. These receptors originate from a human donor in good health (CMV status not recorded). Some clones in this sample may be carry-over from other donors' samples.

The chain links TRBV12-3 or TRBV12-4 to TRBJ1-1, with D unclear. The germline V and J ends were trimmed by 6 bases and 1 base, with 21 bases remaining between them. The CDR3 spans 17 residues. The CDR3 DNA follows: TGTGCCAGCAGCCTGGACCAGGAGTGGGCCGGGAACACTGAAGCTTTCTTT. Amino acids: CASSLDQEWAGNTEAFF.

Comments on this clonotype: One junction end does not reproduce the germline sequence, and a read error may be involved. The chain has TRBV12-3 or TRBV12-4 and TRBJ2-2; D may correspond to TRBD1 or TRBD2 (5 bases each). The CDR3 is 16 amino acids. The CDR3 DNA reads as TGTGCCAACAGTTTAGAGGGGAGTCCCAACACCGGGGAGCTGTTTTTT. It is translated as CANSLEGSPNTGELFF.

Notes on this clonotype: One end of the junction varies from germline; a read error may be responsible. The chain joins TRBV7-6 to TRBJ2-7, with 9 positions matching TRBD2. Germline-derived CDR1 and CDR2 are SGHVS and FNYEAQ. The CDR3 has 14 residues. The CDR3 spells CSSSAQTSGYEQYF. The CDR3 DNA follows: TGTTCCAGCAGCGCCCAGACTAGCGGTTACGAGCAGTACTTC.

This clonotype has a count of ten or more. The V and J genes are TRBV7-2 and TRBJ2-7; the D is unclear. This CDR3 comprises 16 residues. Per the germline V gene, CDR1 is SGHTA and CDR2 is FQGNSA. With 5 bases removed from V and 2 bases from J, the gap between germline ends came to 19 bases. Here the CDR3 DNA reads TGTGCCAGCAGCCCCCGTTTGTCCATCGAGCCCTACGAGCAGTACTTC. Its protein is CASSPRLSIEPYEQYF.

This clonotype came up many times. The junction does not match germline at one end; this may be a read error. The V call is TRBV7-6, the J call TRBJ2-2; D perhaps matches TRBD2 (6 bases). The CDR3 is 14 residues long. Per the germline V gene, CDR1 is SGHVS and CDR2 is FNYEAQ. The chain's CDR3 is CASRGLVNNGELFF. Here the CDR3 DNA reads TGTGCCAGCAGGGGACTCGTTAACAACGGGGAGCTGTTTTTT.

In this sample, this clonotype turned up a few times. V usage is TRBV7-3 and J usage is TRBJ2-5, with D perhaps matching TRBD1 (6 bases). CDR1 SGHTA and CDR2 FQGTGA come from the germline V gene. Trimming took 1 base from V and 4 from J, leaving 13 bases between them. The CDR3 has 15 residues. The CDR3: CASSLRPGETETQYF. The CDR3 nucleotides read TGTGCCAGCAGCTTAAGGCCAGGGGAAACAGAGACCCAGTACTTC.

The V and J genes are TRBV19 and TRBJ2-1; the D is unclear. The CDR3 covers 14 residues. The V end lost 5 bases, the J end lost 7 bases, and 15 bases lay between the germline ends. Germline V lookup: CDR1 LNHDA, CDR2 SQIVND (reference sequence). CDR3 residues: CASSPLGILNEQFF. CDR3 in DNA: TGTGCCAGTAGTCCCCTGGGTATTCTGAATGAGCAGTTCTTC.